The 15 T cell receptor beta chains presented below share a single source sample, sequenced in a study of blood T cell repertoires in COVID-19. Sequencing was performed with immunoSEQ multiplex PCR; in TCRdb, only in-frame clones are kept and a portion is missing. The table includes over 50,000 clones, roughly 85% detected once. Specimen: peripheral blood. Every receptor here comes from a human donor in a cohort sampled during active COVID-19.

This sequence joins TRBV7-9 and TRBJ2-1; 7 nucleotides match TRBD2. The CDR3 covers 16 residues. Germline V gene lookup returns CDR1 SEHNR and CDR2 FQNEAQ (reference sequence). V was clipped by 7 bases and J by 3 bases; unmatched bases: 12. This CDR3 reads CASMSWGGSLYNEQFF. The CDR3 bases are TGTGCCAGCATGAGTTGGGGGGGTTCACTCTACAATGAGCAGTTCTTC.

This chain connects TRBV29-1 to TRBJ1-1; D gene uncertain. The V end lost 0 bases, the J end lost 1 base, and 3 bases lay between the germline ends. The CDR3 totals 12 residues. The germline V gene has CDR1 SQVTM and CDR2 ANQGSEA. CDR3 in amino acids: CSVEDRNTEAFF. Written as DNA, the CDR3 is TGCAGCGTTGAAGATCGGAACACTGAAGCTTTCTTT.

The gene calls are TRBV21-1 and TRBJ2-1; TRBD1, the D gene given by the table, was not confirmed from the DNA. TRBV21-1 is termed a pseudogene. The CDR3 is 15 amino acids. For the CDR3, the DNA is TGTGCCAGCAGCAACCGGGACAGGGAGTACAATGAGCAGTTCTTC. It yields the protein CASSNRDREYNEQFF.

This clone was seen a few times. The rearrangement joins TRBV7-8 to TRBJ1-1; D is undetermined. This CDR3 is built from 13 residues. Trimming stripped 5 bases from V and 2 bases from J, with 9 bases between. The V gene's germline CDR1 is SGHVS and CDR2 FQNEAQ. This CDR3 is CASSPTRNTEAFF. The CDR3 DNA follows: TGTGCCAGCAGCCCGACACGCAACACTGAAGCTTTCTTT.

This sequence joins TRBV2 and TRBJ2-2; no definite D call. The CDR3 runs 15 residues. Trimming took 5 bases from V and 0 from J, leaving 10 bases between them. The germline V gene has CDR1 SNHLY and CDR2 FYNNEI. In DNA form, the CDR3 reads TGTGCCAGCAGTATACGACGGGCGAACACCGGGGAGCTGTTTTTT. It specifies CASSIRRANTGELFF.

The CDR3 loop is CASGFTSGETQYF. CDR3 DNA sequence: TGTGCCAGCGGTTTTACTAGCGGCGAGACCCAGTACTTC. The chain combines TRBV7-9 with TRBJ2-5; 8 bases align to TRBD2. CDR1 SEHNR and CDR2 FQNEAQ come from the germline V gene (reference sequence). J was trimmed by 5 bases and V by 8 bases; bases with no gene match: 7. The CDR3 spans 13 residues.

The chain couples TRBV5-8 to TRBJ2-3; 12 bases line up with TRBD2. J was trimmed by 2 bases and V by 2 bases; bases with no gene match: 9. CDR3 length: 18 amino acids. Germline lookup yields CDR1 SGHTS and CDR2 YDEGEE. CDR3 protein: CASSFSLTSGRFTDTQYF. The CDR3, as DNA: TGTGCCAGCAGCTTTTCCCTGACTAGCGGGAGATTCACAGATACGCAGTATTTT.

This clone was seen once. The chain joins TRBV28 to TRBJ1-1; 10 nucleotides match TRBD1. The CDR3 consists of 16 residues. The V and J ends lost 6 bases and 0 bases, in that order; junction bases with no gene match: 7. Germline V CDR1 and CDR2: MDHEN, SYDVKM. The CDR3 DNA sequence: TGTGCCAGCAGGCGGACAGGGGGATTTGTGAACACTGAAGCTTTCTTT. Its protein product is CASRRTGGFVNTEAFF. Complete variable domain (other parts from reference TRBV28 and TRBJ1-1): DVKVTQSSRYLVKRTGEKVFLECVQDMDHENMFWYRQDPGLGLRLIYFSYDVKMKEKGDIPEGYSVSREKKERFSLILESASTNQTSMYLCASRRTGGFVNTEAFFGQGTRLTVV.

The CDR3 is CSVHWFLIQGKLADTQYF. Here the CDR3 DNA reads TGCAGCGTTCACTGGTTTTTAATCCAGGGGAAATTGGCAGATACGCAGTATTTT. V is TRBV29-1 and J is TRBJ2-3, with TRBD1 as a possible D gene (6 bases). V shed 5 bases and J shed 4 bases, with 28 bases lying between them. The germline V gene has CDR1 SQVTM and CDR2 ANQGSEA. This CDR3 is 18 amino acids long.

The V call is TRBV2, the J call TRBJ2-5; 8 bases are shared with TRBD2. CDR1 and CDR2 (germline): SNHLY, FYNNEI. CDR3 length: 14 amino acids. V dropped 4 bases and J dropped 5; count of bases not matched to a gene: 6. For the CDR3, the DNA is TGTGCCAGCAGTGCTCGGGAGGGCCGCGAGACCCAGTACTTC. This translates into CASSAREGRETQYF.

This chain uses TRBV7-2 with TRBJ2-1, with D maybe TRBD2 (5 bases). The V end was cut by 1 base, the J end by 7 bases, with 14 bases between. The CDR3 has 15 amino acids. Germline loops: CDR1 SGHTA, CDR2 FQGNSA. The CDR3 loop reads CASSLGTTRRNEQFF. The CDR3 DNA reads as TGTGCCAGCAGCTTAGGAACTACCAGGAGGAATGAGCAGTTCTTC.

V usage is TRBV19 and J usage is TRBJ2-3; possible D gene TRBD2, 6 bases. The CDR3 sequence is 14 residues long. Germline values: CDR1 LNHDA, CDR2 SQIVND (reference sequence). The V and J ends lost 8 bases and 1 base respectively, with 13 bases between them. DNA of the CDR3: TGTGCCAGTGGGGGGACCTTTGGCACAGATACGCAGTATTTT. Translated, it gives CASGGTFGTDTQYF. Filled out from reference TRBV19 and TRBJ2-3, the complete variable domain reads DGGITQSPKYLFRKEGQNVTLSCEQNLNHDAMYWYRQDPGQGLRLIYYSQIVNDFQKGDIAEGYSVSREKKESFPLTVTSAQKNPTAFYLCASGGTFGTDTQYFGPGTRLTVL.

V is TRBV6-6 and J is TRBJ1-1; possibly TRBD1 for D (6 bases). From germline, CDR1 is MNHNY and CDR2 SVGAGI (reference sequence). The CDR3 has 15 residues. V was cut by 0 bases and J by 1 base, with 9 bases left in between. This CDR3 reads CASSYSGQSNTEAFF. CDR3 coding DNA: TGTGCCAGCAGTTACTCTGGACAGTCGAACACTGAAGCTTTCTTT.

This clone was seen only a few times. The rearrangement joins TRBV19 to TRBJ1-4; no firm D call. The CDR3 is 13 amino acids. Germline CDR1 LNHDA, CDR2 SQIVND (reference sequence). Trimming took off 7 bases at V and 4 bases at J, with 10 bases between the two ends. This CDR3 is CASNMGFNEKLFF. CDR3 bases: TGTGCCAGTAACATGGGCTTTAATGAAAAACTGTTTTTT.

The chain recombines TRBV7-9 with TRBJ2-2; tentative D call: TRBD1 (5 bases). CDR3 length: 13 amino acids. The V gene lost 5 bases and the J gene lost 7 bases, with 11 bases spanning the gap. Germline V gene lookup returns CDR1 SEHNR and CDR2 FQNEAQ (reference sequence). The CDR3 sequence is CASSPQGIGELFF. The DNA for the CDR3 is TGTGCCAGCAGCCCTCAGGGAATCGGGGAGCTGTTTTTT.